These 14 T cell receptor beta chains originate from one sample sequenced in a study of T cells generated in artificial thymic organoids. The organoids combined MS5 murine stromal cells carrying human DLL1 with human hematopoietic stem and progenitor cells. FACS-sorted CD34+CD3- hematopoietic stem and progenitor cells, with residual T cells removed, seeded the organoids. These receptors are not linked to any known antigen. Separate semi-nested PCRs amplified TCRalpha and TCRbeta libraries using constant-region reverse primers in TRAC or TRBC. MiXCR, run by TCRdb on the 5' RACE reads, gives a single entry per CDR3 protein. The sample lists 5,700 or so distinct CDR3 sequences, 20% to 30% occurring once. Sequencing was done on a sample of naive CD8+ T cells grown in artificial thymic organoids from cord blood stem and progenitor cells. Sample subset: CD3+TCRalphabeta+CD8SP T cells; for blood, CD45RO-CCR7+ naive CD8+ T cells. These receptors were collected from a human donor who gave cord blood stem cells for thymic organoid culture, a cardiac surgery patient who gave postnatal thymus, or a blood donor (not recorded which).

Concerning this clonotype: This may be a read error: a much more frequent sequence differs by one nucleotide. The chain recombines TRBV27 with TRBJ1-1; D remains unclear. The CDR3 has 13 residues. Germline assignment: CDR1 MNHEY and CDR2 SMNVEV (reference sequence). The CDR3 is CASRFLGSTEAFF. CDR3 coding DNA: TGTGCCAGCCGTTTCCTAGGTTCCACTGAAGCTTTCTTT.

In this sample, this clonotype is medium-sized (0.01 to 0.1%). The chain carries TRBV29-1 and TRBJ2-3; D not certain. The V end lost 1 base, the J end lost 3 bases, and 8 bases lay between the germline ends. The length of the CDR3 is 13 residues. CDR1 SQVTM and CDR2 ANQGSEA come from the germline V gene. This CDR3 is CSVEAFQTDTQYF. As DNA, the CDR3 is TGCAGCGTTGAAGCGTTTCAGACAGATACGCAGTATTTT.

This clonotype counts as medium-sized. This rearrangement joins TRBV12-3 or TRBV12-4 to TRBJ1-3, with D perhaps matching TRBD1 (5 bases). This CDR3 region has 15 residues. Trimming stripped 5 bases from V and 0 bases from J, with 11 bases between. The CDR3 loop is CASSPGPPSGNTIYF. The CDR3 nucleotides read TGTGCCAGCAGTCCGGGGCCCCCCTCTGGAAACACCATATATTTT.

This clonotype is medium-sized (0.01 to 0.1%) in the sample. This chain uses TRBV12-3 or TRBV12-4 with TRBJ2-7; TRBD2 agrees at 7 bases. The CDR3 sequence is 17 residues long. V shed 0 bases and J 2 bases; nucleotides not matched to a gene: 10. CDR3 in DNA: TGTGCCAGCAGTTTAGCGCACGGGCTAGCGGTTCCCTACGAGCAGTACTTC. It specifies CASSLAHGLAVPYEQYF.

By frequency in the sample, this clonotype is medium-sized. The chain combines TRBV5-1 with TRBJ2-7; 10 positions match TRBD1. The junction had 12 bases not matched to a gene; V was cut back by 0 bases and J by 0 bases. The CDR3 runs 19 residues. From germline, CDR1 is SGHRS and CDR2 YFSETQ. As DNA, the CDR3 is TGCGCCAGCAGCTTGGAACGGGCCGTGACAGGGGGCAGCTCCTACGAGCAGTACTTC. This translates into CASSLERAVTGGSSYEQYF.

Comments on this clonotype: A much larger clone differs by one base, so this may be a read error. The V call is TRBV2, the J call TRBJ1-1; D is unresolved. CDR3 length: 11 amino acids. Per germline, CDR1 SNHLY and CDR2 FYNNEI. The CDR3 here is CAGSEDTEAFF. DNA for the CDR3: TGTGCCGGCAGTGAGGACACTGAAGCTTTCTTT.

This clonotype is classed as medium-sized. The rearrangement uses TRBV6-5 and TRBJ2-7, with D possibly matching TRBD1 (5 bases). The V and J ends lost 6 bases and 0 bases respectively, with 9 bases between them. CDR3 length: 13 residues. Germline lookup yields CDR1 MNHEY and CDR2 SVGAGI. The CDR3 DNA sequence: TGTGCCAGCAGCCAAGGGGCCTCCTACGAGCAGTACTTC. Encoded protein: CASSQGASYEQYF.

This clonotype is labeled medium-sized. The rearrangement uses TRBV12-3 or TRBV12-4 and TRBJ2-7; 9 bases are shared with TRBD1. The CDR3 is made up of 15 amino acids. Trimming cost V 2 bases and J 4 bases; bases outside gene matches: 6. The CDR3 DNA is TGTGCCAGCAGTTTATTTGACAGGGGGTCTTACGAGCAGTACTTC. This encodes CASSLFDRGSYEQYF.

Sample share makes this clonotype medium-sized. The CDR3 coding sequence is TGTGCCATCAGTGAGTTAGCCCATTTCTTTCCTAGCGGAGAGGAAGGCTCCTACAATGAGCAGTTCTTC. Protein sequence: CAISELAHFFPSGEEGSYNEQFF. This sequence joins TRBV10-3 and TRBJ2-1; the match to TRBD2 covers 7 bases. The V and J ends lost 1 base and 0 bases, in that order; junction bases with no gene match: 24. The V gene's germline CDR1 is ENHRY and CDR2 SYGVKD. The CDR3 contains 23 residues.

By frequency in the sample, this clonotype is medium-sized. This rearrangement joins TRBV4-3 to TRBJ2-7; D not certain. V lost 0 bases and J 2 bases, leaving 8 bases between the germline ends. Germline V gives CDR1 LGHNA, CDR2 YSLEER. The CDR3 contains 14 residues. CDR3 in DNA: TGCGCCAGCAGCCAAGATCACGGTCCCTACGAGCAGTACTTC. Protein sequence: CASSQDHGPYEQYF.

This clonotype came up a few times. The gene calls are TRBV4-2 and TRBJ2-5; a possible D gene is TRBD2 (5 bases). V lost 4 bases and J 4 bases, leaving 16 bases between the germline ends. From germline, CDR1 is LGHNA and CDR2 YNFKEQ. The CDR3 runs to 15 residues. CDR3 coding DNA: TGTGCCAGCAGCCGTCCTTGCCTAGCAGGAGAGACCCAGTACTTC. Translation gives CASSRPCLAGETQYF.

This clonotype is medium-sized within its sample. The genes are TRBV5-1 and TRBJ2-7, with 7 bases aligning to TRBD1. V trimming: 3 bases; J trimming: 2 bases; junction bases outside the gene matches: 5. Germline V CDR1 and CDR2: SGHRS, YFSETQ. This CDR3 contains 14 residues. The CDR3 region has the DNA TGCGCCAGCAGCTGCGGACAGGTTGCCTACGAGCAGTACTTC. As protein: CASSCGQVAYEQYF. Full variable domain (rest looked up from reference TRBV5-1 and TRBJ2-7): KAGVTQTPRYLIKTRGQQVTLSCSPISGHRSVSWYQQTPGQGLQFLFEYFSETQRNKGNFPGRFSGRQFSNSRSEMNVSTLELGDSALYLCASSCGQVAYEQYFGPGTRLTVT.

This clonotype was recorded at least ten times. The gene calls are TRBV15 and TRBJ2-6, with 7 bases fitting TRBD2. This CDR3 has 20 residues. From germline, CDR1 is LNHNV and CDR2 YYDKDF (reference sequence). V was pared by 3 bases and J by 1 base, with 15 bases of the junction left unmatched. CDR3 sequence: CATSSVLCGGFVSGANVLTF. As DNA, the CDR3 is TGTGCCACCAGCAGTGTCCTGTGCGGGGGTTTCGTATCTGGGGCCAACGTCCTGACTTTC.

The chain employs TRBV7-2 and TRBJ2-3; 10 bases map to TRBD2. The CDR3 covers 14 residues. CDR1 and CDR2 from the germline V gene are SGHTA and FQGNSA. V shed 6 bases and J 2 bases; nucleotides not matched to a gene: 2. CDR3 DNA: TGTGCCAGCAGTCTAGCGGGGGACACAGATACGCAGTATTTT. As protein: CASSLAGDTDTQYF.